Shown below are 28 T cell receptor beta chains from a single sample sequenced in a study of CXCR3-negative and CXCR3-positive naive CD8 T cells. Carrying UMI labels, the TRB cDNA libraries were prepared through 5' RACE. Using the 5' RACE reads, TCRdb records one entry per CDR3 protein without DNA. The data include nearly 45,000 distinct CDR3 sequences; the top ten clones carry about 14%. Sequenced material: memory CD8+ T cells from blood. Receptor source: a human donor in good health. Some clones in this sample may be carry-over from other donors' samples.

This chain uses TRBV7-6 with TRBJ2-1. Germline V lookup: CDR1 SGHVS, CDR2 FNYEAQ. The CDR3 is 14 amino acids. CDR3: CASSPKDSYNEQFF.

The rearrangement links TRBV7-9 to TRBJ1-4. The CDR3 extends over 14 amino acids. Germline CDR1 and CDR2: SEHNR and FQNEAQ (reference sequence). CDR3 loop: CASSFVNVNEKLFF.

The chain joins TRBV13 to TRBJ1-1. CDR1 is PRHDT, CDR2 FYEKMQ, per germline (reference sequence). This CDR3 spans 15 amino acids. CDR3: CASSFGLVEHTEAFF.

CDR3 in amino acids: CASSQDRVSQYF. V and J are TRBV4-2 and TRBJ2-4; TCRdb proposes TRBD1, but this gene call is untestable without DNA. The CDR3 sequence is 12 residues long. The V gene's germline CDR1 is LGHNA and CDR2 YNFKEQ.

The chain joins TRBV6-1 to TRBJ2-5; checking the TCRdb D call of TRBD2 is not possible without DNA. Germline loops: CDR1 MNHNS, CDR2 SASEGT. The CDR3 length is 15 residues. This CDR3 is CASSAASGGQETQYF.

This rearrangement joins TRBV12-3 or TRBV12-4 to TRBJ2-7. This CDR3 is 12 amino acids long. This chain's CDR3 is CASSRFVGEQYF.

CDR3 amino acids: CASSLASSRNYGYTF. The rearrangement uses TRBV5-5 and TRBJ1-2. CDR1 and CDR2 (germline): SGHKS, YYEKEE (reference sequence). The CDR3 loop spans 15 amino acids.

The genes are TRBV4-1 and TRBJ1-1; TCRdb gives TRBD1 as the D gene, but with no DNA this cannot be confirmed. The CDR3 spans 16 residues. Germline-derived CDR1 and CDR2 are MGHRA and YSYEKL. The CDR3 region is CASSHEPGQAVSHAFF.

V usage is TRBV12-3 or TRBV12-4 and J usage is TRBJ2-1; as DNA is missing, the TRBD1 call by TCRdb cannot be tested. This CDR3 comprises 13 residues. CDR3 protein: CASSHGLGDEQFF.

The gene calls are TRBV20-1 and TRBJ2-7; the D call of TRBD1 rests on TCRdb alone, since no DNA is present to check it. This CDR3 spans 15 amino acids. Germline CDR1 and CDR2: DFQATT and SNEGSKA (reference sequence). The CDR3 region is CSARVAGQGAYEQYF.

The chain links TRBV29-1 to TRBJ2-2; the TCRdb D gene call, TRBD2, has no DNA to confirm it. CDR1 is SQVTM, CDR2 ANQGSEA, per germline. This CDR3 has 13 amino acids. CDR3: CTPGLLSTGELFF.

The chain has TRBV3-2 and TRBJ2-3; the D gene TCRdb calls, TRBD1, cannot be checked with no DNA. TRBV3-2 is shown as a pseudogene. The CDR3 runs to 16 residues. CDR3: CASSQALRGAVDTQYF.

V is TRBV19 and J is TRBJ1-1; TCRdb's D call, TRBD1, is unchecked because there is no DNA. From germline, CDR1 is LNHDA and CDR2 SQIVND (reference sequence). There are 17 residues in the CDR3. The CDR3 reads CASSMFLNQGIDTEAFF.

The chain carries TRBV5-5 and TRBJ2-2. The CDR3 spans 15 residues. Germline V lookup: CDR1 SGHKS, CDR2 YYEKEE (reference sequence). CDR3 amino acids: CASSLTGSWTGELFF.

V usage is TRBV28 and J usage is TRBJ2-7; TCRdb selects TRBD1, and the lack of DNA leaves this call unchecked. CDR3 length: 13 amino acids. Germline lookup yields CDR1 MDHEN and CDR2 SYDVKM. The CDR3 spells CASRGFRGREQYF.

The chain carries TRBV7-6 and TRBJ2-3; the TRBD2 assignment by TCRdb is unverifiable without DNA. The CDR3 runs to 14 residues. Per germline, CDR1 SGHVS and CDR2 FNYEAQ. CDR3 amino acids: CASSLVEGRDTQYF.

Judged by frequency, this clonotype is medium-sized. This sequence joins TRBV3-1 and TRBJ2-1; the D call of TRBD1 rests on TCRdb alone, since no DNA is present to check it. Germline CDR1 and CDR2: LGHDT and YNNKEL (reference sequence). There are 18 residues in the CDR3. The CDR3 reads CASSQEEFERTGPGEQFF.

The chain is built from TRBV6-2 or TRBV6-3 and TRBJ2-2; TCRdb designates TRBD2, a call that cannot be tested without DNA. Germline-derived CDR1 and CDR2 are MNHEY and SVGEGT. The CDR3 runs 15 residues. This CDR3 reads CASTLAVDSGGELFF.

The V gene is TRBV7-8, the J gene TRBJ2-1. Per the germline V gene, CDR1 is SGHVS and CDR2 is FQNEAQ. The CDR3 loop spans 12 amino acids. Here the CDR3 reads CASSLDPNEQFF.

The V and J genes are TRBV4-3 and TRBJ2-1; TCRdb indicates TRBD2, and absent DNA this call remains unverified. This CDR3 is built from 17 residues. Germline CDR1 reads LGHNA; CDR2 reads YSLEER. CDR3: CASSQGGTSGSLDEQFF.

The chain joins TRBV7-8 to TRBJ2-3. Per germline, CDR1 SGHVS and CDR2 FQNEAQ. CDR3 length equals 16 residues. CDR3 loop: CASSFSRNLFTDTQYF.

The V and J genes are TRBV7-6 and TRBJ2-5; TCRdb outputs TRBD1, but without DNA this stays unchecked. The CDR3 is 19 amino acids. Looked up from germline, CDR1 is SGHVS and CDR2 is FNYEAQ. CDR3 sequence: CASSTLPPQDSGYQETQYF.

The V gene is TRBV25-1, the J gene TRBJ1-1. This CDR3 has 14 residues. The V gene's germline CDR1 is MGHDK and CDR2 SYGVNS. The CDR3 protein is CASSDSNMNTEAFF.

The chain carries TRBV2 and TRBJ2-7; TCRdb picks TRBD1, but there is no DNA to check that call. Germline values: CDR1 SNHLY, CDR2 FYNNEI. The CDR3 has 12 residues. CDR3: CATTGTGYEQYF.

This chain uses TRBV28 with TRBJ1-5; TCRdb picks TRBD1, but there is no DNA to check that call. The CDR3 is 14 amino acids. Germline CDR1 reads MDHEN; CDR2 reads SYDVKM. The CDR3 region is CASSLWGRNQPQHF.

This chain joins TRBV6-4 and TRBJ2-2; absent DNA, TCRdb's TRBD1 call cannot be checked. Per germline, CDR1 MRHNA and CDR2 SNTAGT. The CDR3 runs to 15 residues. CDR3 sequence reads: CASSDYRGPTGELFF.

The chain is built from TRBV4-2 and TRBJ2-5. The V gene's germline CDR1 is LGHNA and CDR2 YNFKEQ. This CDR3 comprises 16 residues. The CDR3 spells CTSSRSLEGGQETQYF.

The chain is built from TRBV7-9 and TRBJ1-2; TCRdb lists TRBD1, though no DNA is available to test this call. The CDR3 is made up of 15 amino acids. Germline CDR1 and CDR2: SEHNR and FQNEAQ (reference sequence). The CDR3 loop reads CASSLVTGGDYGYTF.